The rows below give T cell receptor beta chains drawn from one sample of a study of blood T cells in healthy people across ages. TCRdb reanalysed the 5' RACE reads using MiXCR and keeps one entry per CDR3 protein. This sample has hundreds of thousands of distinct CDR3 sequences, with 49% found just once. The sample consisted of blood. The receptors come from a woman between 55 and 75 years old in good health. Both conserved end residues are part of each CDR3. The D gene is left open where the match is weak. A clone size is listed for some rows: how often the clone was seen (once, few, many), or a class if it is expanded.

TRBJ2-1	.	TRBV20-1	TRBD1	CSARPDRGVKSYNEQFF	TGCAGTGCTAGACCGGACAGGGGCGTTAAGTCCTACAATGAGCAGTTCTTC
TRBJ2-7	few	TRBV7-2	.	CASSLVVVSEQYF	TGTGCCAGCAGCTTAGTGGTTGTCTCCGAGCAGTACTTC
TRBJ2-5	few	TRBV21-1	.	CASSKEGQPQETQYF	TGTGCCAGCAGCAAAGAGGGCCAGCCCCAAGAGACCCAGTACTTC
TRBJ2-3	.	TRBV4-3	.	CASSQEGADTQYF	TGCGCCAGCAGCCAAGAAGGAGCGGATACGCAGTATTTT
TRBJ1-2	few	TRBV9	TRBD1	CASSPGTGAFYGYTF	TGTGCCAGCAGCCCCGGGACAGGAGCCTTCTATGGCTACACCTTC
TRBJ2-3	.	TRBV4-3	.	CASSPTTGTDTQYF	TGCGCCAGCAGCCCCACGACAGGCACAGATACGCAGTATTTT
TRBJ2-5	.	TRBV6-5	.	CASSYGLGRETQYF	TGTGCCAGCAGTTACGGTCTGGGGCGGGAGACCCAGTACTTC
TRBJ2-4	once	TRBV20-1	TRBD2	CSARDGLAGPYF	TGCAGTGCTAGAGATGGACTAGCGGGTCCGTACTTC
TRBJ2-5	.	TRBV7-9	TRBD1	CASSLADRGGEETQYF	TGTGCCAGCAGCTTAGCGGACAGGGGAGGAGAGGAGACCCAGTACTTC
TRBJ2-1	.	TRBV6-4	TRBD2	CASSKAGRGEQFF	TGTGCCAGCAGTAAAGCGGGAAGGGGTGAGCAGTTCTTC
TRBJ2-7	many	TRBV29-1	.	CSVRDRLDSYEQYF	TGCAGCGTTAGGGACCGACTCGACTCCTACGAGCAGTACTTC
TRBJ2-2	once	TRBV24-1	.	CATSEGTGKTGELFF	TGTGCCACCAGTGAGGGGACGGGGAAGACCGGGGAGCTGTTTTTT
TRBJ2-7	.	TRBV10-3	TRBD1	CAISESMARGQGEQYF	TGTGCCATCAGTGAGTCGATGGCCAGGGGGCAAGGCGAGCAGTACTTC
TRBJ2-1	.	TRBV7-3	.	CASSLRPDVDEQFF	TGTGCCAGCAGCTTAAGGCCCGATGTGGATGAGCAGTTCTTC
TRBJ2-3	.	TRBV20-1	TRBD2	CSAREPSGTDTQYF	TGCAGTGCTAGAGAGCCTAGCGGGACAGATACGCAGTATTTT
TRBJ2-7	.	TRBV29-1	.	CSVRDNTYEQYF	TGCAGCGTTCGGGACAATACCTACGAGCAGTACTTC
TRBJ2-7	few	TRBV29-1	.	CSVRGQGSYEQYF	TGCAGCGTTCGGGGGCAGGGGAGCTACGAGCAGTACTTC